This T cell receptor (beta chain) appears in the sequencing data of a study of blood T cells in healthy people across ages. With a J-beta primer mix and a sample-barcoded 5' primer, a second PCR ran 7 to 11 cycles. TCRdb re-analysed the 5' RACE reads in MiXCR, keeping a single row per CDR3 protein. The sample lists around 940,000 distinct CDR3 sequences; about 51% were seen once. From germline, CDR1 is SGHTA and CDR2 FQGNSA. V lost 5 bases and J lost 2, with 17 bases in between. The CDR3 runs 16 residues. Material: blood. This receptor was identified in a woman in her sixties or seventies in good health. V usage is TRBV7-2 and J usage is TRBJ2-3; D is unresolved. Here the CDR3 reads CASSIKRTINTDTQYF. The CDR3 coding sequence is TGTGCCAGCAGCATAAAACGGACCATCAACACAGATACGCAGTATTTT.